This T cell receptor beta chain derives from a study of Ad26.COV2.S vaccination and SARS-CoV-2 variants. Study-level information: It was the COV1001 Ad26.COV2.S trial arm that included the donor. Intramuscular Ad26.COV2.S at 5x10^10 or 1x10^11 viral particles. Regarding the study as a whole: Placebo recipients showed lower spike-specific TCR breadth than vaccinees.

Profiling relied on immunoSEQ multiplex PCR, and the TCRdb table lists in-frame clones only, not all of them. The sample has about 420,000 clones, around 89% seen once. Details on this clone: Its cognate antigen is unknown.

The treatment denotes: roughly 20 received Ad26.COV2.S at low or high dose, single or two shots; several received placebo; per-sample allocation not given. Sampling was performed 63 days after the first vaccine or placebo injection. V shed 4 bases, J shed 6 bases, and the junction held 10 bases outside the gene matches. Germline assignment: CDR1 SGDLS and CDR2 YYNGEE. The CDR3 spans 17 residues. V is TRBV9 and J is TRBJ2-2; 12 bases fit TRBD2. Specimen: peripheral blood, collected in a trial of Ad26.COV2.S vaccine versus placebo. This clonotype was sampled from a person between 18 and 60 years old who received the Ad26.COV2.S COVID-19 vaccine or a placebo. This CDR3 is CASSSRTSGAPPGELFF. The CDR3, as DNA: TGTGCCAGCAGCTCGCGGACTAGCGGGGCCCCACCCGGGGAGCTGTTTTTT.